This TCR beta chain was documented in a study of technical replicates of blood from a handful of donors. The method was immunoSEQ multiplex PCR; TCRdb's version includes in-frame clones alone and lacks a portion of them. The profile shows approximately 85,000 clones, 92% of them singletons. Sample: T cells isolated from PBMCs. This TCR came from a human donor in good health.

The CDR3 DNA follows: TGTGCCAGCAGCTTAGCCTTCGGTTCCTACGAGCAGTACTTC. Its translation: CASSLAFGSYEQYF. The V call is TRBV11-2, the J call TRBJ2-7; no clear D. CDR3 size: 14 residues. Per the germline V gene, CDR1 is SGHAT and CDR2 is FQNNGV. Trimming stripped 1 base from V and 1 base from J, with 8 bases between.